This is a list of T cell receptor beta chains from one sample in a study of T cell responses to AZD1222 COVID-19 vaccine. The data were produced by immunoSEQ multiplex PCR, yet TCRdb's version contains in-frame clones alone and is incomplete. This table holds approximately 97,000 clones, around 93% found once. This material consisted of peripheral blood, taken on day 0 of AZD1222 vaccination. The receptors derive from an adult in good health. Both conserved end residues are part of each CDR3. Fields, in order: V gene, clone size, D gene, J gene, CDR3 DNA, CDR3 protein. The D gene is left open where the match is weak. Clone sizes are given selectively: once, few, many, or a class where the clone is expanded.

V: TRBV6-6
size: -
D: -
J: TRBJ1-6
DNA: TGTGCCAGCACTGCGAGCTCCTATAATTCACCCCTCCACTTT
CDR3: CASTASSYNSPLHF

V: TRBV12-3/TRBV12-4
size: -
D: -
J: TRBJ2-7
DNA: TGTGCCAGCAGTTTGCTTGGAGAACAGTACTTC
CDR3: CASSLLGEQYF

V: TRBV20-1
size: -
D: -
J: TRBJ1-5
DNA: TGCAGTGCTAGTCGGGGGGCTGGTCAGCCCCAGCATTTT
CDR3: CSASRGAGQPQHF

V: TRBV7-9
size: few
D: -
J: TRBJ2-7
DNA: TGTGCCAGCAGCTTAGCGCCGCAGGCCTCAACCTACGAGCAGTACTTC
CDR3: CASSLAPQASTYEQYF

V: TRBV7-2
size: -
D: TRBD2
J: TRBJ2-7
DNA: TGTGCCAGCAGCTCCAGGACTAGCTCCTACTACGAGCAGTACTTC
CDR3: CASSSRTSSYYEQYF

V: TRBV3-1/TRBV3-2
size: -
D: -
J: TRBJ2-7
DNA: TGTGCCAGCAGCCAAGGGGCCAGCTCCTACGAGCAGTACTTC
CDR3: CASSQGASSYEQYF

V: TRBV6-5
size: -
D: TRBD1
J: TRBJ1-4
DNA: TGTGCCAGCAGTCCCGACAGGGGTTGGGAAAAACTGTTTTTT
CDR3: CASSPDRGWEKLFF

V: TRBV9
size: -
D: -
J: TRBJ1-2
DNA: TGTGCCAGCAGCGTAGGGGGTAGGCCGAGTGGCTACACCTTC
CDR3: CASSVGGRPSGYTF

V: TRBV3-1/TRBV3-2
size: once
D: -
J: TRBJ2-3
DNA: TGTGCCAGCAGCGCGCGGGACTCCGCGTACACAGATACGCAGTATTTT
CDR3: CASSARDSAYTDTQYF

V: TRBV18
size: -
D: TRBD1
J: TRBJ1-1
DNA: TGTGCCAGCTCACCACCGTACAGGGGCAACACTGAAGCTTTCTTT
CDR3: CASSPPYRGNTEAFF

V: TRBV19
size: -
D: TRBD1
J: TRBJ1-6
DNA: TGTGCCAGTAAAACAGGGGGCGTTGGTTCACCCCTCCACTTT
CDR3: CASKTGGVGSPLHF

V: TRBV15
size: -
D: TRBD1
J: TRBJ1-5
DNA: TGTGCCACCAGCAGAGAGGGGACAGGGTACCAGCCCCAGCATTTT
CDR3: CATSREGTGYQPQHF

V: TRBV7-9
size: few
D: TRBD1
J: TRBJ2-2
DNA: TGTGCCAGCAGCTGGACAGGGGCGAACACCGGGGAGCTGTTTTTT
CDR3: CASSWTGANTGELFF

V: TRBV3-1/TRBV3-2
size: -
D: -
J: TRBJ1-6
DNA: TGTGCCAGCACCAAGGGATCAATGGGTAATTCACCCCTCCACTTT
CDR3: CASTKGSMGNSPLHF

V: TRBV9
size: -
D: TRBD2
J: TRBJ2-1
DNA: TGTGCCAGCAGCGTGGGGACTAGCGGGAGGGCCGGGAATGAGCAGTTCTTC
CDR3: CASSVGTSGRAGNEQFF

V: TRBV30
size: -
D: -
J: TRBJ1-4
DNA: TGTGCCTGGAGTAGGTCGGGGGGAAGTGAAAAACTGTTTTTT
CDR3: CAWSRSGGSEKLFF

V: TRBV4-3
size: -
D: TRBD1
J: TRBJ1-2
DNA: TGCGCCAGCAGCCAAGGAACCGGGACAGGCGGCTACACCTTC
CDR3: CASSQGTGTGGYTF

V: TRBV14
size: once
D: TRBD1
J: TRBJ1-1
DNA: TGTGCCAGCAGCACCCGGGACAGGGGATGGCCCTCTGAAGCTTTCTTT
CDR3: CASSTRDRGWPSEAFF

V: TRBV7-9
size: -
D: -
J: TRBJ1-6
DNA: TGTGCCAGCAGCATACAGGGACTTAATTCACCCCTCCACTTT
CDR3: CASSIQGLNSPLHF

V: TRBV10-1
size: -
D: -
J: TRBJ1-3
DNA: TGCGCCAGCAGTCCTTCTGGAAACACCATATATTTT
CDR3: CASSPSGNTIYF

V: TRBV30
size: -
D: -
J: TRBJ1-2
DNA: TGTGCCTGGAGGTCTTGGAATCCTGGGGAAAATGGCTACACCTTC
CDR3: CAWRSWNPGENGYTF

V: TRBV19
size: -
D: TRBD2
J: TRBJ2-7
DNA: TGTGCCAGCTCGCGCGGGAGAACCTACGAGCAGTACTTC
CDR3: CASSRGRTYEQYF

V: TRBV7-3
size: once
D: -
J: TRBJ2-1
DNA: TGTGCCAGCAGCTTAACGCCGGTGAAGGGGAATGAGCAGTTCTTC
CDR3: CASSLTPVKGNEQFF

V: TRBV19
size: -
D: -
J: TRBJ1-1
DNA: TGTGCCAGTAGTTCCGATATGGTGGTTTACACTGAAGCTTTCTTT
CDR3: CASSSDMVVYTEAFF

V: TRBV6-4
size: few
D: TRBD1
J: TRBJ2-7
DNA: TGTGCCAGCAGTGCGGGGACAGGGGGTAACGAGCAGTACTTC
CDR3: CASSAGTGGNEQYF

V: TRBV27
size: -
D: TRBD2
J: TRBJ2-1
DNA: TGTGCCAGCAGCCACGGGGGGAATGAGCAGTTCTTC
CDR3: CASSHGGNEQFF

V: TRBV30
size: -
D: -
J: TRBJ2-5
DNA: TGTGCCTGGAGTAGTTCGGACCGAAAGTGTGTAGAGACCCAGTACTTC
CDR3: CAWSSSDRKCVETQYF

V: TRBV7-3
size: -
D: TRBD1
J: TRBJ1-2
DNA: TGTGCCAGCAGCCCCACCGGGACAGTCGATGGCTACACCTTC
CDR3: CASSPTGTVDGYTF

V: TRBV27
size: -
D: -
J: TRBJ1-5
DNA: TGTGCCAGCAGTTACAGGAGCAATCAGCCCCAGCATTTT
CDR3: CASSYRSNQPQHF

V: TRBV20-1
size: -
D: -
J: TRBJ1-1
DNA: TGCAGTGCTAGAGAGATGAAGGCTTTCTTT
CDR3: CSAREMKAFF

V: TRBV7-5
size: -
D: -
J: TRBJ2-3
DNA: TGTGCCAGAAGCTTAAGGCGGGAGAGCACAGATACGCAGTATTTT
CDR3: CARSLRRESTDTQYF

V: TRBV28
size: few
D: TRBD1
J: TRBJ2-7
DNA: TGTGCCAGCAGGGGGACAGGTGACTCCTACGAGCAGTACTTC
CDR3: CASRGTGDSYEQYF

V: TRBV11-2
size: -
D: TRBD2
J: TRBJ2-5
DNA: TGTGCCAGCAGCTACCTAGCGGGAGTAGGCGAGACCCAGTACTTC
CDR3: CASSYLAGVGETQYF

V: TRBV29-1
size: -
D: -
J: TRBJ1-2
DNA: TGCAGCGTTGAGGGGGTAGGGGGCTACACCTTC
CDR3: CSVEGVGGYTF

V: TRBV27
size: -
D: -
J: TRBJ2-7
DNA: TGTGCCAGCAGTTTAACGGGTCCGGGACACTTGAGCTCCTACGAGCAGTACTTC
CDR3: CASSLTGPGHLSSYEQYF

V: TRBV30
size: -
D: -
J: TRBJ1-2
DNA: TGTGCCTGGAGGCCTAATCTTGGCGCTGGCTACACCTTC
CDR3: CAWRPNLGAGYTF

V: TRBV5-1
size: -
D: -
J: TRBJ2-5
DNA: TGCGCCAGCAGCTTGCCGACAGGTCAAGAGACCCAGTACTTC
CDR3: CASSLPTGQETQYF

V: TRBV5-1
size: -
D: -
J: TRBJ1-1
DNA: TGCGCCAGCAGCTCAGGAGGCACTGAAGCTTTCTTT
CDR3: CASSSGGTEAFF

V: TRBV7-6
size: -
D: -
J: TRBJ2-2
DNA: TGTGCCAGCAGCTTGTGGGCACAAGTCGCGAACACCGGGGAGCTGTTTTTT
CDR3: CASSLWAQVANTGELFF

V: TRBV6-2/TRBV6-3
size: -
D: TRBD2
J: TRBJ2-3
DNA: TGTGCCAGCAGCCCGCACTATAGCGGGGGAGCAGATACGCAGTATTTT
CDR3: CASSPHYSGGADTQYF

V: TRBV15
size: -
D: -
J: TRBJ1-1
DNA: TGTGCCACCAGCAGAGAGCGGGGGCTGGGTGAAGCTTTCTTT
CDR3: CATSRERGLGEAFF

V: TRBV5-6
size: -
D: -
J: TRBJ2-3
DNA: TGTGCCAGCAGCCCGGACCTTGTGGGGACAGATACGCAGTATTTT
CDR3: CASSPDLVGTDTQYF

V: TRBV7-9
size: once
D: TRBD1
J: TRBJ1-2
DNA: TGTGCCAGCAGCCCCAGGGACAGGGGACCTAACTATGGCTACACCTTC
CDR3: CASSPRDRGPNYGYTF

V: TRBV5-5
size: once
D: -
J: TRBJ1-1
DNA: TGTGCCAGCAGCTTGAGCGGGAAATGGTCTGAAGCTTTCTTT
CDR3: CASSLSGKWSEAFF

V: TRBV5-5
size: -
D: -
J: TRBJ1-1
DNA: TGTGCCAGCAGCCCAGAAGGGGCGGGCACTGAAGCTTTCTTT
CDR3: CASSPEGAGTEAFF

V: TRBV18
size: -
D: -
J: TRBJ1-1
DNA: TGTGCCAGCTCGACCTCGGTCAACACTGAAGCTTTCTTT
CDR3: CASSTSVNTEAFF

V: TRBV28
size: -
D: -
J: TRBJ1-1
DNA: TGTGCCAGCAGTTTATCCCCTTTAAACACTGAAGCTTTCTTT
CDR3: CASSLSPLNTEAFF

V: TRBV2
size: -
D: TRBD1
J: TRBJ1-4
DNA: TGTGCCAGCGTCCCGGGACAGGGGTCTAATGAAAAACTGTTTTTT
CDR3: CASVPGQGSNEKLFF

V: TRBV9
size: -
D: -
J: TRBJ2-5
DNA: TGTGCCAGCAGCGGCCAGGGTTTTATATTGGAGACCCAGTACTTC
CDR3: CASSGQGFILETQYF